This TCR beta chain came from a study of immune heterogeneity within non-small cell lung tumors. Points from the study as a whole: Local tumor mutational burden and local T-cell repertoire clonality showed a moderate significant correlation, R around 0.34. Some T-cell receptor beta clonotypes occurred at high frequency. These high-frequency clonotypes were largely distinct between individual patients. High-frequency clones unique to single sites coexisted with identical dominant CDR3 beta clonotypes that recurred across tumor sites within a patient.

CDR1 and CDR2 from the germline V gene are KGHDR and SFDVKD. Trimming took off 2 bases at V and 1 base at J, with 9 bases between the two ends. This CDR3 has 15 residues. Bulk tumor genomic DNA (around 600 ng per sample) served as template. Several spatially distant biopsies were obtained per primary tumor intraoperatively. Curative operations were performed on patients who had untreated, newly diagnosed non-small cell lung cancer. Donors comprised surgical patients with newly diagnosed non-small cell lung cancer, operated on with curative intent. This clonotype was detected once. What it binds is not known. A read error may explain this, as a much larger clone is one base away. With 32 V and 13 J primers, multiplex PCR amplified the TCR beta CDR3. TCRdb called the multiplex PCR reads again in MiXCR, with one record for every CDR3 protein. Counted here are 9,900 or so distinct CDR3 sequences, around a quarter occurring once; the ten biggest clones make up 25% to 30%.

Sequenced input: lung tumor tissue. This TCR was recovered from a woman in her 50s with non-small cell lung cancer. The V and J genes are TRBV24-1 and TRBJ2-3; D remains unclear. The CDR3 DNA follows: TGTGCCACCAGTGATTATGGATACTGCACAGATACGCAGTATTTT. Translating it yields CATSDYGYCTDTQYF.